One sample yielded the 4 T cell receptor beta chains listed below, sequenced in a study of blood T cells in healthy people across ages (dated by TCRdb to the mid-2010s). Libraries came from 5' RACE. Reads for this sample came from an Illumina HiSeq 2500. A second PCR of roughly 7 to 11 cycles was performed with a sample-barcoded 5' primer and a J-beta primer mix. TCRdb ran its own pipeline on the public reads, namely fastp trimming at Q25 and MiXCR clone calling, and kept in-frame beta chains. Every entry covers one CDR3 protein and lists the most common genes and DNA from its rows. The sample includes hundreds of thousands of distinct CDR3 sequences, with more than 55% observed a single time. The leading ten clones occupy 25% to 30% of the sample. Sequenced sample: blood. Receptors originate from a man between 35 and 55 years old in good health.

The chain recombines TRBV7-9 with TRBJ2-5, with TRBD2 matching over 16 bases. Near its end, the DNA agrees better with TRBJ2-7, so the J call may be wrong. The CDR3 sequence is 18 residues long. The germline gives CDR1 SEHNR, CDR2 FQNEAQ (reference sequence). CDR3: CASSLGGTSGRAYHEQYF. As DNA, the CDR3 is TGTGCCAGCAGCTTAGGTGGGACTAGCGGGAGGGCCTACCACGAGCAGTACTTC.

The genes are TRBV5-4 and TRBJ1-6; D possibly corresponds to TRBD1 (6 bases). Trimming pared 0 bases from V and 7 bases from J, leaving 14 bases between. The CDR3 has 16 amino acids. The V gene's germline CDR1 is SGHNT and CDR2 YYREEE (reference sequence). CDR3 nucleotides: TGTGCCAGCAGCTTGGACCCGGGGGCGAGGAATTCACCCCTCCACTTT. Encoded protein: CASSLDPGARNSPLHF.

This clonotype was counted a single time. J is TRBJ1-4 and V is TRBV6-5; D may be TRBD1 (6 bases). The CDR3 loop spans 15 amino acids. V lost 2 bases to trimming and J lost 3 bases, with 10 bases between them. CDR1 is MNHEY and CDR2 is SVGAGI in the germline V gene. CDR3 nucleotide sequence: TGTGCCAGCAGTTACGCACAGGGTTCTAATGAAAAACTGTTTTTT. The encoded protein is CASSYAQGSNEKLFF.

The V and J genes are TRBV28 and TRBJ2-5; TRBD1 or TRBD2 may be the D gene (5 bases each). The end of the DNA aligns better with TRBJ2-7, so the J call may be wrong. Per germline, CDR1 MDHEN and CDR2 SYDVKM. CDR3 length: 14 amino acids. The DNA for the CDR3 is TGTGCCAGCAGTTTAACCGGGGCTCACTACGAGCAGTACTTC. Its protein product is CASSLTGAHYEQYF.